At least ten counts were recorded for the clone carrying this T cell receptor (beta chain). No antigen is known for it. This entry comes from a study of T cell repertoires in cytomegalovirus infection. Study summary: Both recently identified HLA-C-restricted and well-studied HLA-B-restricted CMV epitopes were used in the study. Indications came from public TCR beta signatures; they pointed to CMV infection and to a matching HLA type. Notes on the study in general: Carriers of CMV and the relevant HLA type were discriminated by public TCR beta frequency. HLA-C-restricted TCR beta clonotypes specific for CMV led the ex vivo response.

TCRdb independently ran MiXCR on the reads; one entry per CDR3 protein. The data hold 700,000 to 850,000 distinct CDR3 sequences, with roughly 33% observed a single time. CDR3 length equals 14 residues. Trimming took 5 bases from V and 10 from J; bases not matched to a gene: 10. V usage is TRBV12-3 or TRBV12-4 and J usage is TRBJ2-3; 9 bases fit TRBD2. The sequence derives from a human donor in good health (CMV status not recorded). Some clones in this sample may be carry-over from other donors' samples. Sequencing was performed on cultured CD8+ T cells from PBMCs, taken from culture after CMV antigen stimulation. The CDR3 region has the DNA TGTGCCAGCAGTCCGAAGCGCGGGGGGGCTTCGCAGTATTTT. Residues: CASSPKRGGASQYF.